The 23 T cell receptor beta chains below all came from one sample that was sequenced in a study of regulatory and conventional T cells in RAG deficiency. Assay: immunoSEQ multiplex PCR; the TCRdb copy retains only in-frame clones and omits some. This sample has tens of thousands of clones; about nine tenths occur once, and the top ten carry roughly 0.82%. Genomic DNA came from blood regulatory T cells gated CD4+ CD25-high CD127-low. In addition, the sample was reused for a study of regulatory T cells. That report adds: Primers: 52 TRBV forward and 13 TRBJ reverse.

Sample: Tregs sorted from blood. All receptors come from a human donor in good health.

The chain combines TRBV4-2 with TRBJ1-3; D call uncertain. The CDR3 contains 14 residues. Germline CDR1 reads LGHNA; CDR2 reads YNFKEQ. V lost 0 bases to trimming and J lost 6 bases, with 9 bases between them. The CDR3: CASSQDRMANTIYF. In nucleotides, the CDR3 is TGTGCCAGCAGCCAAGATCGGATGGCAAACACCATATATTTT.

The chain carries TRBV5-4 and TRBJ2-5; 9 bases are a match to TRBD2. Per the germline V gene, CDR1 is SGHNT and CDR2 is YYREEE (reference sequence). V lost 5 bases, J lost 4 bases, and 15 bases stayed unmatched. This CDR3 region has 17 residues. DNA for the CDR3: TGTGCCAGCAGTTTGATCGATGGACTAGCGCGAGGAGAGACCCAGTACTTC. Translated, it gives CASSLIDGLARGETQYF.

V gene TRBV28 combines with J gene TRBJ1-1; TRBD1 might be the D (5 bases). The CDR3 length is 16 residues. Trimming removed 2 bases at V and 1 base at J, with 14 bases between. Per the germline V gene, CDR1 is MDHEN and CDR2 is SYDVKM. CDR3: CASSLQGKPPNTEAFF. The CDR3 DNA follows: TGTGCCAGCAGTTTACAGGGTAAGCCTCCGAACACTGAAGCTTTCTTT.

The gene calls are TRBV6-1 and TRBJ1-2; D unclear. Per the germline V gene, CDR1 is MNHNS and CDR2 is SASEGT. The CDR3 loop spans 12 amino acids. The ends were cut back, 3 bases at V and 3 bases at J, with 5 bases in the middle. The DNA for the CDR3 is TGTGCCAGCAGTGATCGGGACTATGGCTACACCTTC. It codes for CASSDRDYGYTF.

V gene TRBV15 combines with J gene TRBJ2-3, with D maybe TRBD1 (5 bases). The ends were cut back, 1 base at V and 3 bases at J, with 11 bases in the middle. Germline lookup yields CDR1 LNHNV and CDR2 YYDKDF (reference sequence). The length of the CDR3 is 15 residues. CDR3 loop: CATSRGTPYTDTQYF. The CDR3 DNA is TGTGCCACCAGCAGAGGGACACCCTATACAGATACGCAGTATTTT. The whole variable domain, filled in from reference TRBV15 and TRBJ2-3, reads DAMVIQNPRYQVTQFGKPVTLSCSQTLNHNVMYWYQQKSSQAPKLLFHYYDKDFNNEADTPDNFQSRRPNTSFCFLDIRSPGLGDTAMYLCATSRGTPYTDTQYFGPGTRLTVL.

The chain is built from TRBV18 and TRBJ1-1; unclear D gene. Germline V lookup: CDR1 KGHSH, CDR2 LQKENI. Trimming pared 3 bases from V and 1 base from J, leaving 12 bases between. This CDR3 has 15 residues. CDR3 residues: CASSPRLGQNTEAFF. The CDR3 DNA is TGTGCCAGCTCACCCAGACTCGGGCAGAACACTGAAGCTTTCTTT.

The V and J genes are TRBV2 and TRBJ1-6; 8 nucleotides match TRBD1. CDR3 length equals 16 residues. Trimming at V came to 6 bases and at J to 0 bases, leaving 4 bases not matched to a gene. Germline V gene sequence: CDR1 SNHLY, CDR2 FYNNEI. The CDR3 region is CASSGTGGSYNSPLHF. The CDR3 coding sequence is TGTGCCAGCAGCGGGACAGGAGGCTCCTATAATTCACCCCTCCACTTT.

For the CDR3, the DNA is TGTGCCAGCAGCGTAGGCGGGGCTGCGGAATCCTATGGCTACACCTTC. It encodes CASSVGGAAESYGYTF. The chain combines TRBV9 with TRBJ1-2, with D perhaps TRBD1 (5 bases). The V gene's germline CDR1 is SGDLS and CDR2 YYNGEE. Between the trimmed V and J ends, which lost 0 bases and 4 bases, there was a span of 16 bases. The CDR3 covers 16 residues.

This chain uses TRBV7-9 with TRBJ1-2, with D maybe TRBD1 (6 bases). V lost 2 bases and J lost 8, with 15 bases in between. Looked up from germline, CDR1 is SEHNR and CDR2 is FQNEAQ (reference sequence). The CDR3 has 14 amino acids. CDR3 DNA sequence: TGTGCCAGCAGCTTACGGTACGGGGGACAAGGCTACACCTTC. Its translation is CASSLRYGGQGYTF.

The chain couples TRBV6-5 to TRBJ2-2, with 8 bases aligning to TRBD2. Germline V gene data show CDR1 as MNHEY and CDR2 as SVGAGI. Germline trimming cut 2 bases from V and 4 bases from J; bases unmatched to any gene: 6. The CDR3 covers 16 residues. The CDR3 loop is CASSYKRLAGTGELFF. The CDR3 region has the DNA TGTGCCAGCAGTTACAAACGGCTAGCGGGCACCGGGGAGCTGTTTTTT.

The CDR3 DNA follows: TGCGCCAGCAGCTTGAGGAAGACTAGCGGGGGGGCCGACGAGCAGTACTTC. Translation: CASSLRKTSGGADEQYF. The rearrangement uses TRBV5-1 and TRBJ2-7; 14 nucleotides line up with TRBD2. The CDR3 is 17 residues long. V lost 1 base, J lost 5 bases, and 8 bases stayed unmatched. The germline V gene encodes CDR1 SGHRS and CDR2 YFSETQ.

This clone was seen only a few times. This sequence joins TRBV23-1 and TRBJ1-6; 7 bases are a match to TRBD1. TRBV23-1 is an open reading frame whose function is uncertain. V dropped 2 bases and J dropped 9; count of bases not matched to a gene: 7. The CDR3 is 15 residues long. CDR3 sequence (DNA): TGCGCCAGCAGTCAAGACAGACAGGGAGGTTCACCCCTCCACTTT. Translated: CASSQDRQGGSPLHF.

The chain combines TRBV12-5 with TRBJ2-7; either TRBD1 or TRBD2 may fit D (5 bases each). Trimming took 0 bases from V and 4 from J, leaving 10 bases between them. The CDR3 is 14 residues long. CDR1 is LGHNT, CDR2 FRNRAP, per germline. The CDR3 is CASGLVGPAYEQYF. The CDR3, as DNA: TGTGCTAGTGGTTTGGTGGGACCCGCTTACGAGCAGTACTTC.

CDR3 sequence: CASSFRDGAYEQYF. DNA of the CDR3: TGCGCCAGCAGCTTCCGGGACGGAGCCTACGAGCAGTACTTC. The chain has TRBV5-1 and TRBJ2-7; tentatively, D is TRBD1 or TRBD2 (5 bases each). The germline gives CDR1 SGHRS, CDR2 YFSETQ. The V and J ends lost 2 bases and 2 bases respectively, with 11 bases between them. The length of the CDR3 is 14 residues.

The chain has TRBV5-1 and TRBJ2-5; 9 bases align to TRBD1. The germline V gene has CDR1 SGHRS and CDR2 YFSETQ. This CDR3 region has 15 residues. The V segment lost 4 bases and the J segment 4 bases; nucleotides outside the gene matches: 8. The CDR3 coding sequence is TGCGCCAGCAGCGCCCCGGGACAGGGAAGAGAGACCCAGTACTTC. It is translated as CASSAPGQGRETQYF.

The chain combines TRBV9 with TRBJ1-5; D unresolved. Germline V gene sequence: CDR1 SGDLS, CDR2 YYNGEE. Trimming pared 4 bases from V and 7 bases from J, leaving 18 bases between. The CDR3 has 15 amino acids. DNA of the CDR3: TGTGCCAGCAGCCCGAGCCCTGATATAGGACAGCCCCAGCATTTT. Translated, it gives CASSPSPDIGQPQHF.

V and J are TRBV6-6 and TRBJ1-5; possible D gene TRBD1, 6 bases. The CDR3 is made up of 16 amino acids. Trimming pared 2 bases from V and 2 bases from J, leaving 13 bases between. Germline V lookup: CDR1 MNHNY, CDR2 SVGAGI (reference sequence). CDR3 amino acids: CASSYRSGVGNQPQHF. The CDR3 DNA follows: TGTGCCAGCAGTTACCGATCAGGGGTAGGCAATCAGCCCCAGCATTTT.

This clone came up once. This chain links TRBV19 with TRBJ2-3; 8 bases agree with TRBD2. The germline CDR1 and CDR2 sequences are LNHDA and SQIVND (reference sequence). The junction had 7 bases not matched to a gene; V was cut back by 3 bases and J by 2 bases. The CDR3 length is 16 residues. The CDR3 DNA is TGTGCCAGTAGTATGAAGACTAGCGTATTCACAGATACGCAGTATTTT. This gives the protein CASSMKTSVFTDTQYF.

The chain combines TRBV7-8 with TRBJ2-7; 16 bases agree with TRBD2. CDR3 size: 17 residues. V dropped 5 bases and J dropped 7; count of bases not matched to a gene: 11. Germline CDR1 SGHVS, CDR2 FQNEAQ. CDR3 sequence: CASSTLGTSGGAREQYF. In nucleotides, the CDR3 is TGTGCCAGCAGCACCCTAGGGACTAGCGGGGGGGCCCGGGAGCAGTACTTC. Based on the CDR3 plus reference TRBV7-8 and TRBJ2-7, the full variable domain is GAGVSQSPRYKVAKRGQDVALRCDPISGHVSLFWYQQALGQGPEFLTYFQNEAQLDKSGLPSDRFFAERPEGSVSTLKIQRTQQEDSAVYLCASSTLGTSGGAREQYFGPGTRLTVT.

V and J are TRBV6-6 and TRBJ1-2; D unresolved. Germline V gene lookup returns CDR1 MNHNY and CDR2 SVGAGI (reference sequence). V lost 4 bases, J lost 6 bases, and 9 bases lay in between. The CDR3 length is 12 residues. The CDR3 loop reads CASSFGLDGYTF. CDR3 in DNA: TGTGCCAGCAGTTTTGGACTGGATGGCTACACCTTC.

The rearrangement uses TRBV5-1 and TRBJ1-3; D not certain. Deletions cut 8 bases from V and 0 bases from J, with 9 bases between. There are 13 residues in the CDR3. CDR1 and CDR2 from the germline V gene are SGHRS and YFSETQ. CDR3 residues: CASSESSGNTIYF. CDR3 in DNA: TGCGCCAGTAGTGAAAGCTCTGGAAACACCATATATTTT.

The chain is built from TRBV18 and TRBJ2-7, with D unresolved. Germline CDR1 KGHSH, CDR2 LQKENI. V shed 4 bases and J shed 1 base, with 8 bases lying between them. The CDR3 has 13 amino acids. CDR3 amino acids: CASSLALSYEQYF. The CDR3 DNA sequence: TGTGCCAGCTCACTGGCACTTTCCTACGAGCAGTACTTC.

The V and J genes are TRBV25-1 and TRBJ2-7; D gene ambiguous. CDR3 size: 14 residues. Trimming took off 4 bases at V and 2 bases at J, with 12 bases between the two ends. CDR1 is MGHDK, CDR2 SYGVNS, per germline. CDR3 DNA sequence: TGTGCCAGCAGTGGCTCCCCTAGGACCTACGAGCAGTACTTC. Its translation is CASSGSPRTYEQYF.